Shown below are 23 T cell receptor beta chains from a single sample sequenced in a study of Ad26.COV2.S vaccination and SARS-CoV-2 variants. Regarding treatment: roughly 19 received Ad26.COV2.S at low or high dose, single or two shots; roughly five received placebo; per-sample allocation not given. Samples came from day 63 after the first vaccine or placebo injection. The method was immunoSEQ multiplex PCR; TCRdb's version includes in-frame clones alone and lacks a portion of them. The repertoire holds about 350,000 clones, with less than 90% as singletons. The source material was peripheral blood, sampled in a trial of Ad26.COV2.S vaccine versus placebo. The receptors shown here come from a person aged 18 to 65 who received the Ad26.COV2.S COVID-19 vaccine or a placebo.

CDR3: CASSLEGVNEQFF. DNA for the CDR3: TGCGCCAGCAGCTTGGAGGGGGTTAATGAGCAGTTCTTC. The rearrangement uses TRBV5-1 and TRBJ2-1; D is possibly TRBD1 (6 bases). Trimming removed 0 bases from V and 7 bases from J, with 8 bases in between. CDR1 and CDR2 (germline): SGHRS, YFSETQ. The CDR3 has 13 residues.

The CDR3 reads CASKSLARGTDTQYF. CDR3 nucleotides: TGTGCCAGTAAGAGTTTAGCTAGGGGCACAGATACGCAGTATTTT. This chain connects TRBV19 to TRBJ2-3; D gene unclear. Germline values: CDR1 LNHDA, CDR2 SQIVND (reference sequence). The CDR3 has 15 amino acids. Trimming took off 7 bases at V and 1 base at J, with 15 bases between the two ends.

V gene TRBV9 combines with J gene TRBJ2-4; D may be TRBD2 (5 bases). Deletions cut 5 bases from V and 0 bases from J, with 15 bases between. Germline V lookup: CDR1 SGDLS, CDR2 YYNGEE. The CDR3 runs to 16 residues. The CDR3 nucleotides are TGTGCCAGCAGTGCGTCGGGCGGGCCAGCCAAAAACATTCAGTACTTC. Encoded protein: CASSASGGPAKNIQYF.

CDR3 region: CASSSGLKPEELFF. In DNA form, the CDR3 reads TGTGCCAGCAGTTCCGGACTAAAGCCAGAGGAGCTGTTTTTT. The chain recombines TRBV6-2 or TRBV6-3 with TRBJ2-2; D possibly corresponds to TRBD2 (6 bases). This CDR3 region has 14 residues. Trimming shortened V by 4 bases and J by 10 bases, and 16 bases separated the two germline ends. Germline V CDR1 and CDR2: MNHEY, SVGEGT.

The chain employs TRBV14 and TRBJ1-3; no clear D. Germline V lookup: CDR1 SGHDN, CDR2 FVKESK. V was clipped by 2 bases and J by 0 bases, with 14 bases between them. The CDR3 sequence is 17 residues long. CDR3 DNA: TGTGCCAGCAGCCAATTTACCCAACTGAGCTCTGGAAACACCATATATTTT. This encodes CASSQFTQLSSGNTIYF.

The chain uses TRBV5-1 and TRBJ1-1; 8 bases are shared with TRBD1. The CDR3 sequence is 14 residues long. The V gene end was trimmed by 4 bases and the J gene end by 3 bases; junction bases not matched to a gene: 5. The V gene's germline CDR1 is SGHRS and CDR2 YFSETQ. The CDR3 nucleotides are TGCGCCAGCAGCGTACAGGGGGGTGACACTGAAGCTTTCTTT. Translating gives CASSVQGGDTEAFF.

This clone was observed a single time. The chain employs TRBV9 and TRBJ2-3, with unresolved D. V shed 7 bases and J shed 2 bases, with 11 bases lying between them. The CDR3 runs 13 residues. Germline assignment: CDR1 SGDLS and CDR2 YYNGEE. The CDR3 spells CASASSFTDTQYF. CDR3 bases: TGTGCCAGCGCTTCATCGTTCACAGATACGCAGTATTTT.

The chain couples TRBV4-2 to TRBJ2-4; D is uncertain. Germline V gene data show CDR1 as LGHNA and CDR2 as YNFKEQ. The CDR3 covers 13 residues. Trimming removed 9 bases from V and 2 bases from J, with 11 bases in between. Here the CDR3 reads CASSGSTKNIQYF. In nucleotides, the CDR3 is TGTGCCAGTTCGGGTAGCACCAAAAACATTCAGTACTTC.

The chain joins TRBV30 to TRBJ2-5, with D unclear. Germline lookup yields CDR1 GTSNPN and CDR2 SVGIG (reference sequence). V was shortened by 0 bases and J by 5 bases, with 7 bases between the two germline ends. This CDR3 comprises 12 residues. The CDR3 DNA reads TGTGCCTGGAGTGTGAATCGGGAGACCCAGTACTTC. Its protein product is CAWSVNRETQYF.

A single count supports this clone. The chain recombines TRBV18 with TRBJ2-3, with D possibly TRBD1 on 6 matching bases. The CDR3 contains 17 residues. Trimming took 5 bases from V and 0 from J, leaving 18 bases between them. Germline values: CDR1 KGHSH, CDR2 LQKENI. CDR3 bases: TGTGCCAGCTCAGCCTACAGGGAAGTGGGCAGCACAGATACGCAGTATTTT. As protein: CASSAYREVGSTDTQYF.

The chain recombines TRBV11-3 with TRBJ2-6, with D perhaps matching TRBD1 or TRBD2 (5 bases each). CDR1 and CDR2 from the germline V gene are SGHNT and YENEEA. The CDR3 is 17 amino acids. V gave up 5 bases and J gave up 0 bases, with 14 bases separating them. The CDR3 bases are TGTGCCAGCAGCCCGGGACCTAGAGGCTCTGGGGCCAACGTCCTGACTTTC. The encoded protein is CASSPGPRGSGANVLTF.

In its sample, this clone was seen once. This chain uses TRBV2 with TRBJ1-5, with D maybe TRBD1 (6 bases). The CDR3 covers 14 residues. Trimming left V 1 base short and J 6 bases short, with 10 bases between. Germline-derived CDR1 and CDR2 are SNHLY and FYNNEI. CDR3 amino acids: CASSEDRVGQPQHF. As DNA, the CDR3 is TGTGCCAGCAGTGAAGACAGGGTGGGTCAGCCCCAGCATTTT.

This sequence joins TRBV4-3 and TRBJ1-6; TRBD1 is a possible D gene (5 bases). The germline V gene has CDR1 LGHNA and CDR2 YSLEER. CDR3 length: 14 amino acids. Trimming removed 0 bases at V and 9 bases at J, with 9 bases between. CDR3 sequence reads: CASSQESRASPLHF. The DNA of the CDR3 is TGCGCCAGCAGCCAAGAAAGCAGGGCTTCACCCCTCCACTTT.

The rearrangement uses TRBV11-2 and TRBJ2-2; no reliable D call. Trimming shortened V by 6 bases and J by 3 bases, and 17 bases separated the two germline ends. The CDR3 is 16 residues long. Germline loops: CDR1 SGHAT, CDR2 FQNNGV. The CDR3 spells CASSSVQGRHTGELFF. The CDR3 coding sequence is TGTGCCAGCAGTTCCGTCCAAGGGCGACACACCGGGGAGCTGTTTTTT. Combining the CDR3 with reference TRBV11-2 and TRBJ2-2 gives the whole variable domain EAGVAQSPRYKIIEKRQSVAFWCNPISGHATLYWYQQILGQGPKLLIQFQNNGVVDDSQLPKDRFSAERLKGVDSTLKIQPAKLEDSAVYLCASSSVQGRHTGELFFGEGSRLTVL.

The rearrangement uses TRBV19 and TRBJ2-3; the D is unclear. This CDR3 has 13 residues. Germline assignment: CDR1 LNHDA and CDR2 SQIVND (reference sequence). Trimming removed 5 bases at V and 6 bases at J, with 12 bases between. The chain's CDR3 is CASSVGGADTQYF. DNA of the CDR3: TGTGCCAGTAGTGTAGGCGGCGCTGATACGCAGTATTTT.

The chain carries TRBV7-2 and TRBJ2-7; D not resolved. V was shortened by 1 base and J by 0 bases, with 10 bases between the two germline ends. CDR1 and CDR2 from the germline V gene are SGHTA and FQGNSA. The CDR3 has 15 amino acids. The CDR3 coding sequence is TGTGCCAGCAGCTTAGAACTCTCGAGCTCCTACGAGCAGTACTTC. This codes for CASSLELSSSYEQYF.

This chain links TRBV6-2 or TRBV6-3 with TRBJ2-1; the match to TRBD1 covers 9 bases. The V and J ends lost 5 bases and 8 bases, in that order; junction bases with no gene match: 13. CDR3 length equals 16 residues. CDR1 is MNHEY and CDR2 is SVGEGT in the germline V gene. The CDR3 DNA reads TGTGCCAGCAGTGATTCGGACAGGGGATTTTTAGATGAGCAGTTCTTC. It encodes CASSDSDRGFLDEQFF.

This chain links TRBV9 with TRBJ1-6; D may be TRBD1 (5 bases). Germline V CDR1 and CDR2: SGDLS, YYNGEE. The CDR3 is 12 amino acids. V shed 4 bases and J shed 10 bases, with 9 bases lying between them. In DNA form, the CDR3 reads TGTGCCAGCAGCCTGGGGGGATCACCCCTCCACTTT. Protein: CASSLGGSPLHF.

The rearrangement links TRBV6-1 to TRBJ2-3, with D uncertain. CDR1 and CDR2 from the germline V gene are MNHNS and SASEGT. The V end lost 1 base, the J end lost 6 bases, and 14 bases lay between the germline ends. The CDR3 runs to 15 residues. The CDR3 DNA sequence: TGTGCCAGCAGTGAAGGTCTGGCCGGGTCGGATACGCAGTATTTT. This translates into CASSEGLAGSDTQYF.

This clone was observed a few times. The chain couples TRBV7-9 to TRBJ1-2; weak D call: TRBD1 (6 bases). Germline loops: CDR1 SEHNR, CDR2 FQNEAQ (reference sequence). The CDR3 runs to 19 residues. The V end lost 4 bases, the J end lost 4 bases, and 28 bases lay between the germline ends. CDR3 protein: CASSSPAMGAGQDSYGYTF. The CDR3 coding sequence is TGTGCCAGCAGCTCTCCCGCGATGGGGGCAGGGCAGGATTCCTATGGCTACACCTTC. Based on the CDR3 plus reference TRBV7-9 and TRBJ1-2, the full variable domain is DTGVSQNPRHKITKRGQNVTFRCDPISEHNRLYWYRQTLGQGPEFLTYFQNEAQLEKSRLLSDRFSAERPKGSFSTLEIQRTEQGDSAMYLCASSSPAMGAGQDSYGYTFGSGTRLTVV.

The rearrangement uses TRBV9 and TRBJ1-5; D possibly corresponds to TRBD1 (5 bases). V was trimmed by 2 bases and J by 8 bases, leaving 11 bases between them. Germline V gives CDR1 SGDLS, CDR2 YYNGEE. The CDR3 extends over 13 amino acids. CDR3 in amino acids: CASSVTGIEPQHF. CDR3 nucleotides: TGTGCCAGCAGCGTTACAGGCATTGAGCCCCAGCATTTT.

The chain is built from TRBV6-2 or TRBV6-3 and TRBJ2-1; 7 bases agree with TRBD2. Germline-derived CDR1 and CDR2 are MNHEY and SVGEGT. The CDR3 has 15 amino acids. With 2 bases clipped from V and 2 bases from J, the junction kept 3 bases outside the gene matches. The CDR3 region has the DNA TGTGCCAGCAGTTACCCCAGCGGGGCCTACAATGAGCAGTTCTTC. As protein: CASSYPSGAYNEQFF.

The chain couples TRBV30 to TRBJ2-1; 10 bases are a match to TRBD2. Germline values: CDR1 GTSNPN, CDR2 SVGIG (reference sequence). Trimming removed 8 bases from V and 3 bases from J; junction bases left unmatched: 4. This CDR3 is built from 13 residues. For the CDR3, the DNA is TGTGCCACAACTAGCGGGAACTACAATGAGCAGTTCTTC. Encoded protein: CATTSGNYNEQFF.